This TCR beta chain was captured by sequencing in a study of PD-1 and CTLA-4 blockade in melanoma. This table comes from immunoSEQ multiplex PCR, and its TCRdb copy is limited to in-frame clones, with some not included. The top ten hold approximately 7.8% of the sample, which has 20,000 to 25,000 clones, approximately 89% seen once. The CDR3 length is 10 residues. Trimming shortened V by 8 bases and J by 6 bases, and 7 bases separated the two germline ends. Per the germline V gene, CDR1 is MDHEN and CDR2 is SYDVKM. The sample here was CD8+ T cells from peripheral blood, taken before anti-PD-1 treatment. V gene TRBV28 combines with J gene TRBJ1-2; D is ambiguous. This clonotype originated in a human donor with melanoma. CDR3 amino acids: CASGWDGYTF. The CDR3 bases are TGTGCCAGCGGTTGGGATGGCTACACCTTC.